This TCR beta chain was recovered during a study of vaccination effects on CD4 cells after COVID-19. Study conclusions and caveats: Marked clonal contraction was seen in infection- and vaccine-induced clones late after vaccination.

With 10 days of culture completed, CD4+ T cells were isolated. The participants, recipients of two vaccine doses, got either BNT162b2 or mRNA-1273. The CDR3 is made up of 16 amino acids. Germline-derived CDR1 and CDR2 are SGHVS and FNYEAQ. Trimming removed 5 bases from V and 1 base from J; junction bases left unmatched: 5. A note on this clone: Antigen specificity is unknown.

TCRdb's copy holds only in-frame clones and misses some; the assay was immunoSEQ multiplex PCR. The table shows about 45,000 clones, with 55% to 85% occurring only once. The TCR originated in a human donor who received a COVID-19 vaccine. The V and J genes are TRBV7-6 and TRBJ1-5; 10 bases align to TRBD1. The sample was CD4+ T cells from PBMCs cultured without peptide, taken after COVID-19 vaccination. CDR3 DNA: TGTGCCAGCAGCCCGGGACAGGGGCTCAGCAATCAGCCCCAGCATTTT. Amino acids: CASSPGQGLSNQPQHF.